One and the same sample provided the 11 T cell receptor beta chains below, sequenced in a study of blood T cell repertoires in COVID-19. The repertoire was sequenced with immunoSEQ multiplex PCR; TCRdb's copy has only in-frame clones and lacks some. Counted here are approximately 200,000 clones, around 84% occurring once; the ten biggest clones make up approximately 4.8%. Input material: peripheral blood. These receptor sequences come from a man aged 50-59 years with acute or convalescent COVID-19.

V is TRBV4-1 and J is TRBJ2-3, with a tentative D call TRBD1 (5 bases). This CDR3 is built from 16 residues. The germline V gene has CDR1 MGHRA and CDR2 YSYEKL. Trimming took 0 bases from V and 0 from J, leaving 10 bases between them. The CDR3 region has the DNA TGCGCCAGCAGCCAAGAGAAGTGGGGCAGCACAGATACGCAGTATTTT. Translated: CASSQEKWGSTDTQYF.

CDR3 sequence (DNA): TGTGCCAGCAGCTTAGCCCCGAGACTAGCGGGGGGCAAGGACAATGAGCAGTTCTTC. As protein: CASSLAPRLAGGKDNEQFF. The chain recombines TRBV11-2 with TRBJ2-1, with 13 bases fitting TRBD2. The germline CDR1 and CDR2 sequences are SGHAT and FQNNGV. The CDR3 extends over 19 amino acids. V was clipped by 1 base and J by 5 bases; unmatched bases: 11.

A few counts support this clone. This chain uses TRBV6-1 with TRBJ1-4; the D is unclear. Trimming took off 3 bases at V and 0 bases at J, with 5 bases between the two ends. From germline, CDR1 is MNHNS and CDR2 SASEGT. The CDR3 is made up of 14 amino acids. CDR3 sequence (DNA): TGTGCCAGCAGTGACAGATCAACTAATGAAAAACTGTTTTTT. Its protein product is CASSDRSTNEKLFF.

This chain links TRBV3-1 (or the pseudogene TRBV3-2) with TRBJ2-7; TRBD1 matches 8 bases. The J segment lost 3 bases and the V segment lost 1 base, leaving 2 bases of the junction unmatched. CDR1 LGHDT and CDR2 YNNKEL come from the germline V gene (reference sequence). The CDR3 is made up of 14 amino acids. Written as DNA, the CDR3 is TGTGCCAGCAGCCAAGGGACAGGGATCTACGAGCAGTACTTC. This encodes CASSQGTGIYEQYF.

CDR3 sequence (DNA): TGCGCCAGCAGCCAGATAACCAATTCACCGGGACAGGGGCCTTATGGCTACACCTTC. Translation: CASSQITNSPGQGPYGYTF. The V gene is TRBV5-1, the J gene TRBJ1-2; 10 bases agree with TRBD1. Germline V gives CDR1 SGHRS, CDR2 YFSETQ. J lost 5 bases, V lost 4 bases, and 20 bases had no gene match. The CDR3 loop spans 19 amino acids.

The chain couples TRBV11-2 to TRBJ2-7; 7 bases are shared with TRBD1. The CDR3 loop spans 18 amino acids. Losses at the gene ends were 5 bases for V and 0 bases for J; bases not matched to a gene: 16. Germline values: CDR1 SGHAT, CDR2 FQNNGV. CDR3 nucleotides: TGTGCCAGCAGCCCGATCCGGGACAGTAACCCCAGCTCCTACGAGCAGTACTTC. It is translated as CASSPIRDSNPSSYEQYF.

The DNA of the CDR3 is TGTGCCAGCAGCTGGACAGGGTTAAACTATGGCTACACCTTC. Its protein product is CASSWTGLNYGYTF. The V call is TRBV7-9, the J call TRBJ1-2, with 8 positions matching TRBD1. Germline-derived CDR1 and CDR2 are SEHNR and FQNEAQ (reference sequence). V gave up 4 bases and J gave up 2 bases; unmatched junction bases: 3. The CDR3 extends over 14 amino acids.

This rearrangement joins TRBV6-5 to TRBJ1-3, with D unclear. V was cut by 2 bases and J by 6 bases, with 14 bases left in between. This CDR3 has 15 amino acids. The germline V gene has CDR1 MNHEY and CDR2 SVGAGI. The CDR3 sequence is CASSYASWLENTIYF. In DNA form, the CDR3 reads TGTGCCAGCAGTTACGCCAGTTGGCTCGAAAACACCATATATTTT.

This clone was picked up one time. The chain is built from TRBV7-7 and TRBJ2-5; a weak D match, TRBD2 (6 bases). Germline-derived CDR1 and CDR2 are SSHAT and FNYEAQ (reference sequence). V dropped 5 bases and J dropped 5 bases, with 15 bases sitting between them. The CDR3 sequence is 14 residues long. CDR3 bases: TGTGCCAGCAGCCAATCTAGCGATTCGGAGACCCAGTACTTC. Protein product: CASSQSSDSETQYF.

This clone is categorized as medium-sized (0.01 to 0.1%). V is TRBV27 and J is TRBJ1-2; 12 bases match TRBD1. Germline V gives CDR1 MNHEY, CDR2 SMNVEV (reference sequence). Losses at the gene ends were 2 bases for V and 8 bases for J; bases not matched to a gene: 0. The CDR3 has 13 amino acids. CDR3: CASSLGTGGGYTF. In DNA, the CDR3 is TGTGCCAGCAGTTTAGGGACAGGGGGCGGCTACACCTTC.

This clone came up once. The V and J genes are TRBV4-1 and TRBJ2-3; D may be TRBD2 (5 bases). The germline V gene has CDR1 MGHRA and CDR2 YSYEKL. The CDR3 extends over 14 amino acids. The V end lost 2 bases, the J end lost 2 bases, and 8 bases lay between the germline ends. This CDR3 reads CASSQLGDTDTQYF. As DNA, the CDR3 is TGCGCCAGCAGCCAATTGGGAGACACAGATACGCAGTATTTT.